This T cell receptor (beta chain) was identified during a study of cytomegalovirus exposure and HLA in healthy donors. Study-level findings and limits: Later analysis identified a missense DCLRE1C variant that was linked to TCR beta V- and J-gene trimming.

The PCR was carried out with 60 Vbeta primers and 13 Jbeta primers. TCRdb's copy holds only in-frame clones and misses some; the assay was immunoSEQ multiplex PCR. Found here are approximately 110,000 clones, 13% to 15% of them singletons; the top ten hold approximately 0.8%. CDR3 length: 15 amino acids. Trimming took 3 bases from V and 1 from J, leaving 13 bases between them. Per the germline V gene, CDR1 is SGHRS and CDR2 is YFSETQ. Details on this clone: Antigen: not known.

This receptor was taken from a female donor in good health and CMV-seronegative. Sequencing was carried out using PBMCs. J is TRBJ1-1 and V is TRBV5-1; D might be TRBD1 (6 bases). The CDR3 region has the DNA TGCGCCAGCAGCTACGATGGACAGCCGAACACTGAAGCTTTCTTT. Its translation is CASSYDGQPNTEAFF.